The following is a T cell receptor (beta chain) sequence with its context. Its target is not known. PCR was performed a second time for about 7 to 11 cycles using a sample-barcoded 5' primer and a J-beta primer mix. TCRdb reanalysed the 5' RACE reads using MiXCR and keeps one entry per CDR3 protein. The sample records just over 1 million distinct CDR3 sequences, 35% to 50% being singletons. Caucasian, healthy and from Russia, the donors were aged between about 6 and 90. This sample is part of a study of blood T cells in healthy people across ages. Study results and caveats: Long-lived donors had more naive CD4+ cells and higher diversity than aged donors. The study found TCR beta diversity correlated strongly with naive T cell percentage. Roughly linearly, TCR beta diversity per million T cells fell as age increased.

Material for sequencing was blood. The TCR sequence derives from a woman aged 55-69 years in good health.

DNA of the CDR3: TGTGCCAGCATCCATCCCGCAATGGCGGGAGGGAGTCGCGAGCAGTACTTC. Amino acid sequence: CASIHPAMAGGSREQYF. The gene calls are TRBV12-3 or TRBV12-4 and TRBJ2-5; TRBD2 matches at 9 bases. The end of the DNA aligns better with TRBJ2-7, so the J call may be wrong. CDR3 length: 17 residues.